This T cell receptor beta chain appears in the sequencing data of a study of cytomegalovirus exposure and HLA in healthy donors (dated by TCRdb to between 2016 and 2019). Regarding the study in general: According to a later analysis, the 120 or so validation repertoires were produced on the same platform as the roughly 700 repertoires of the first cohort. To predict cytomegalovirus infection status, the study brought together high-throughput TCR immunosequencing, statistical association of individual TCRs with disease status, and machine learning. A separate validation cohort of approximately 120 different subjects was used in addition to the approximately 610-subject first cohort. The study aimed to test whether cataloging public T cell receptors could reveal signatures of past pathogen exposure. Results the study describes overall, beyond this receptor: The validation cohort had no HLA typing available for a later analysis, so co-occurrence within that cohort was assessed over all 120 repertoires. Most TCR sequences were seen in very few donors, while some public TCRs were found in many individuals. A later analysis found that TCRs clustered in the first cohort also tended to co-occur in the 95 to 150 validation repertoires, with approximately 94% of cluster scores above 0. The classifier was reported to diagnose cytomegalovirus status with high specificity and sensitivity in both the original cohort and the validation cohort. In the study, 150 to 200 TCR beta chains were listed as associated with cytomegalovirus. It was suggested by the authors that the approach could potentially be generalized to other disease states and immunological phenotypes. In vitro tests confirmed that a few of the cytomegalovirus-associated TCR beta chains recognize cytomegalovirus antigens.

Separate from the roughly 630-subject first cohort, the validation cohort of 95 to 150 subjects was the group to which the donors belonged. To note about this clone: The antigen it binds to is not known. Base-call qualities are not available, and no considerably larger clone is one nucleotide away.

Libraries were built with the immunoSEQ multiplex PCR assay. The paper's data handling went like this. A statistical classification framework was developed to diagnose cytomegalovirus status using the catalog of TCR beta chain sequences. TCRdb's version of the immuneACCESS table is confined to in-frame rearrangements and falls short of the full clone set. An unresolved V gene accounts for under half of the shortfall where checked; the remainder is of unknown origin. V, J and clone size reflect that table, while D and trimming were determined from the DNA. The sample table holds more than 300,000 clones, of which approximately 90% were seen once. The ten largest clonotypes hold 0.65% to 0.85% of the sample. V was cut back by 2 bases and J by 7 bases, leaving a gap of 18 bases between them. CDR1 and CDR2 (SGHVS, FQNEAQ) derive from the germline V gene. From its cysteine to its phenylalanine, the CDR3 spans 15 amino acids. The DNA shown is the 45-base CDR3, in frame from base 1.

What was sequenced was PBMCs. The receptor was isolated from a woman aged 18-35 years in good health and CMV-seronegative. In this chain, TRBV7-8 is recombined with TRBJ2-7, and TRBD1 may be the D gene, going by 6 matching bases. The DNA is TGTGCCAGCAGCTTAACCGGGACACCCCTCTCGGAGCAGTACTTC. Translation gives CASSLTGTPLSEQYF.